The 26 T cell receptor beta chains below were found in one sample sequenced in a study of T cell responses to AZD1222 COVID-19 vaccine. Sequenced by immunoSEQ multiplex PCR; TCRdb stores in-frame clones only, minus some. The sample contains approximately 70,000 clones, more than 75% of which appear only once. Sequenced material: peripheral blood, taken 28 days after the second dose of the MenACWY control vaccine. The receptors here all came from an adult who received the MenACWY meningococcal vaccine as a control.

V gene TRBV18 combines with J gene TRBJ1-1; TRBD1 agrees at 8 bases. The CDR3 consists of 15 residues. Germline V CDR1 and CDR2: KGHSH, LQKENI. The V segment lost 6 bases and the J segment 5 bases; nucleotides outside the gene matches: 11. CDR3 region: CASSARQGWGTEAFF. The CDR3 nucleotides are TGTGCCAGCTCGGCGAGACAGGGGTGGGGGACTGAAGCTTTCTTT.

CDR3: CASSPRQGGGTNEKLFF. CDR3 coding DNA: TGTGCCAGCAGTCCCCGTCAGGGGGGGGGAACTAATGAAAAACTGTTTTTT. This sequence joins TRBV27 and TRBJ1-4; 7 positions match TRBD1. Germline V lookup: CDR1 MNHEY, CDR2 SMNVEV (reference sequence). CDR3 length equals 17 residues. J gave up 1 base and V 5 bases, and 10 bases lay outside the gene matches. Full variable domain (outside the CDR3, taken from reference TRBV27 and TRBJ1-4): EAQVTQNPRYLITVTGKKLTVTCSQNMNHEYMSWYRQDPGLGLRQIYYSMNVEVTDKGDVPEGYKVSRKEKRNFPLILESPSPNQTSLYFCASSPRQGGGTNEKLFFGSGTQLSVL.

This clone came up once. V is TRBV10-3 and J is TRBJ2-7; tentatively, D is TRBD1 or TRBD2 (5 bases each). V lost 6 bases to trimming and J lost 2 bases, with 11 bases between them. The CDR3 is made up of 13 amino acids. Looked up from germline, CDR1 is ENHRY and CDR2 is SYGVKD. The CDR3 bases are TGTGCCATCAGGGCCGGGACCCCCTACGAGCAGTACTTC. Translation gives CAIRAGTPYEQYF.

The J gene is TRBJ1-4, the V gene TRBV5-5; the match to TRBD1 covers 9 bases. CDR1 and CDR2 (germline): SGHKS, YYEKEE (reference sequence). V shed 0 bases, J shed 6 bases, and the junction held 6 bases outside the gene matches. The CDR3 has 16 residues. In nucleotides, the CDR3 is TGTGCCAGCAGCTTGGAGAGGGGACAGGGATATGAAAAACTGTTTTTT. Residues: CASSLERGQGYEKLFF.

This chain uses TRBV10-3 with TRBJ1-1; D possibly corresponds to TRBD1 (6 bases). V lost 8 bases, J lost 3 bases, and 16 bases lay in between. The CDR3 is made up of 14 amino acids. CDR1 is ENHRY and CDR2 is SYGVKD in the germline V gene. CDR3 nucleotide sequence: TGTGCCATCTCGCGGGGGGCGGAGGACACTGAAGCTTTCTTT. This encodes CAISRGAEDTEAFF.

CDR3 sequence reads: CASSLTGDSSYNSPLHF. CDR3 DNA sequence: TGTGCCAGCAGCCTAACAGGGGATAGCTCCTATAATTCACCCCTCCACTTT. The J gene is TRBJ1-6, the V gene TRBV28; the match to TRBD1 covers 7 bases. With 6 bases clipped from V and 0 bases from J, the junction kept 8 bases outside the gene matches. The CDR3 totals 17 residues. Germline V gives CDR1 MDHEN, CDR2 SYDVKM.

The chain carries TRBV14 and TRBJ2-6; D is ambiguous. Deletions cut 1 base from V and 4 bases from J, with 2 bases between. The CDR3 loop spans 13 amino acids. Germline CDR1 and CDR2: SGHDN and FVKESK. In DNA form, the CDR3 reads TGTGCCAGCAGCCAAGCCGGGGCCAACGTCCTGACTTTC. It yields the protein CASSQAGANVLTF.

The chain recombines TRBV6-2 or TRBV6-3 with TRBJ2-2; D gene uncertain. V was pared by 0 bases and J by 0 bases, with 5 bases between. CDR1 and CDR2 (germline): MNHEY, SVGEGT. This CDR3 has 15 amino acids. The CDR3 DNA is TGTGCCAGCAGTTACTCGCATTCGAACACCGGGGAGCTGTTTTTT. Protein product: CASSYSHSNTGELFF.

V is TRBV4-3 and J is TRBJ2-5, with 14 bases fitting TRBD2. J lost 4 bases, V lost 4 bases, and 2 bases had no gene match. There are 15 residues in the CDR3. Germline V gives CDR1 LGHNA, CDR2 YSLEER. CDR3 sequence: CASSPGTSGRETQYF. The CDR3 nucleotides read TGCGCCAGCAGCCCCGGGACTAGCGGGAGAGAGACCCAGTACTTC.

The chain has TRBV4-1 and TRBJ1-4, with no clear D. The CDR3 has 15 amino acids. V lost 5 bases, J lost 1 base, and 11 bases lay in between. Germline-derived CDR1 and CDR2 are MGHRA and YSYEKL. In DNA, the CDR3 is TGCGCCAGCAGCACCAAGCGCCTAACTAATGAAAAACTGTTTTTT. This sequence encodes CASSTKRLTNEKLFF.

This CDR3 reads CATSRAAGVDEKLFF. CDR3 coding DNA: TGTGCCACCAGCAGAGCGGCAGGGGTAGATGAAAAACTGTTTTTT. This chain uses TRBV15 with TRBJ1-4, with D perhaps matching TRBD1 (6 bases). CDR3 size: 15 residues. From germline, CDR1 is LNHNV and CDR2 YYDKDF (reference sequence). Trimming left V 1 base short and J 6 bases short, with 12 bases between.

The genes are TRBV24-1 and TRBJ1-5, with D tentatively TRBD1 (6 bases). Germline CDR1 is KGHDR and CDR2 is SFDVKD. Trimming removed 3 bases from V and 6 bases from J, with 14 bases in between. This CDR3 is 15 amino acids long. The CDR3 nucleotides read TGTGCCACCAGTGATCCTGGACAGATCGGTCAGCCCCAGCATTTT. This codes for CATSDPGQIGQPQHF.

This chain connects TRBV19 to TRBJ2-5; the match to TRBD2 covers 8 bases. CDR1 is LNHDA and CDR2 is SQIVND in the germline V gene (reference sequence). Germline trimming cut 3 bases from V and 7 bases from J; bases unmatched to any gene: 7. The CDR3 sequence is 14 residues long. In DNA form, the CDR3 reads TGTGCCAGTAGTATTAGCGGGGCGGGTGGGACCCAGTACTTC. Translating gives CASSISGAGGTQYF.

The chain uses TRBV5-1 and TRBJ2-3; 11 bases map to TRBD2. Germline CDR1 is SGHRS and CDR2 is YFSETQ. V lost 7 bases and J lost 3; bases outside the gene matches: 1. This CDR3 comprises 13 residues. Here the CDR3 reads CASGTSGTDTQYF. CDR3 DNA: TGCGCCAGCGGGACTAGCGGAACAGATACGCAGTATTTT.

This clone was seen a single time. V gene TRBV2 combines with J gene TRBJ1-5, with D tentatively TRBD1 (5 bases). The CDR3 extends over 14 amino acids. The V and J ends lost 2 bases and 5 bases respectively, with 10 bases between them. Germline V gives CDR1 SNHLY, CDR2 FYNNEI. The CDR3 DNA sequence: TGTGCCAGCAGTGAATCACCAGGGTATCAGCCCCAGCATTTT. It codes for CASSESPGYQPQHF.

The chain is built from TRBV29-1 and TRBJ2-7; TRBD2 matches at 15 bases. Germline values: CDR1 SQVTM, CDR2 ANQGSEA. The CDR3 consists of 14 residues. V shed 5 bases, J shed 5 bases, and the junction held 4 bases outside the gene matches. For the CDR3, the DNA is TGCAGCGTTAAGGGACTAGCGGGAGGCAACGAGCAGTACTTC. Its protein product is CSVKGLAGGNEQYF.

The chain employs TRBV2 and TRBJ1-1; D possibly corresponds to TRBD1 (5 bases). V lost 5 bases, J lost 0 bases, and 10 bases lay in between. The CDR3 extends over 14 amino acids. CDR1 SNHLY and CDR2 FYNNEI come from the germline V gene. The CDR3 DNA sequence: TGTGCCAGCAGTCCAGGGACGCTGAACACTGAAGCTTTCTTT. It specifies CASSPGTLNTEAFF.

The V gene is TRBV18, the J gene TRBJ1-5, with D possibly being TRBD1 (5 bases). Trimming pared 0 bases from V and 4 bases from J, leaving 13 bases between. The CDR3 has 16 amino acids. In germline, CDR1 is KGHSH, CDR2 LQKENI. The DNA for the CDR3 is TGTGCCAGCTCACCACCGGATGGGGCGGCGAATCAGCCCCAGCATTTT. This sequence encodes CASSPPDGAANQPQHF. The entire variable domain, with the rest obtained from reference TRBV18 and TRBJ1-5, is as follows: NAGVMQNPRHLVRRRGQEARLRCSPMKGHSHVYWYRQLPEEGLKFMVYLQKENIIDESGMPKERFSAEFPKEGPSILRIQQVVRGDSAAYFCASSPPDGAANQPQHFGDGTRLSIL.

The CDR3 nucleotides are TGTGCCAGCAGCTTGGGGGGAACCTATGGCTACACCTTC. It specifies CASSLGGTYGYTF. The chain recombines TRBV5-4 with TRBJ1-2; D is ambiguous. In germline, CDR1 is SGHNT, CDR2 YYREEE (reference sequence). The ends were cut back, 0 bases at V and 4 bases at J, with 7 bases in the middle. This CDR3 has 13 residues.

CDR3 sequence reads: CASSLGDRENEQYF. CDR3 coding DNA: TGTGCCAGCAGCTTGGGCGACAGGGAGAACGAGCAGTACTTC. V gene TRBV5-4 combines with J gene TRBJ2-7, with TRBD1 matching over 7 bases. CDR3 length: 14 amino acids. CDR1 SGHNT and CDR2 YYREEE come from the germline V gene (reference sequence). Trimming cost V 0 bases and J 5 bases; bases outside gene matches: 5.

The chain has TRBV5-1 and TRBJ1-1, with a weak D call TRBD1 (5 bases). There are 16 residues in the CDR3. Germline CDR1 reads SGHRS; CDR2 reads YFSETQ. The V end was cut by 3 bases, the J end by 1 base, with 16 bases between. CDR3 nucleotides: TGCGCCAGCAGCTCGGGACTGTCGCGCGGGAACACTGAAGCTTTCTTT. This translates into CASSSGLSRGNTEAFF.

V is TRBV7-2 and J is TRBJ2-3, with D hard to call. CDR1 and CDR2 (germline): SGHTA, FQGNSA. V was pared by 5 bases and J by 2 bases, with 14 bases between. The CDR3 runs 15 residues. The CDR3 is CASSPDGRSTDTQYF. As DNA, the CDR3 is TGTGCCAGCAGCCCCGATGGCAGATCCACAGATACGCAGTATTTT. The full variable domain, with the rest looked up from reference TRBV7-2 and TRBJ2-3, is GAGVSQSPSNKVTEKGKDVELRCDPISGHTALYWYRQSLGQGLEFLIYFQGNSAPDKSGLPSDRFSAERTGGSVSTLTIQRTQQEDSAVYLCASSPDGRSTDTQYFGPGTRLTVL.

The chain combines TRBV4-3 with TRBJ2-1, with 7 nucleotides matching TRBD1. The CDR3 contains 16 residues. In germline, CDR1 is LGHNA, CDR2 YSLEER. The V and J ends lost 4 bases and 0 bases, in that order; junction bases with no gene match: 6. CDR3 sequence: CASSLTDRASYNEQFF. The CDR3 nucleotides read TGCGCCAGCAGCCTCACCGACAGGGCCTCCTACAATGAGCAGTTCTTC.

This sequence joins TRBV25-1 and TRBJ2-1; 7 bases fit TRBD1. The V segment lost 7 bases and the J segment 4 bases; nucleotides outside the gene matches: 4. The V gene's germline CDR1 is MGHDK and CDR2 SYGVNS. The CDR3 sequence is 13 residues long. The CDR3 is CASTQGLYNEQFF. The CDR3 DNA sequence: TGTGCCAGCACACAGGGGTTATACAATGAGCAGTTCTTC.

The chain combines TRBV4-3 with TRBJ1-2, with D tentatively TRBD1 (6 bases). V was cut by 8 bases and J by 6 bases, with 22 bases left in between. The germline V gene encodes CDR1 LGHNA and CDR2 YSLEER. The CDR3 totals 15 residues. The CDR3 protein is CASRRPEGEGNGYTF. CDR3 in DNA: TGCGCCAGCCGCCGCCCCGAGGGGGAAGGCAATGGCTACACCTTC.

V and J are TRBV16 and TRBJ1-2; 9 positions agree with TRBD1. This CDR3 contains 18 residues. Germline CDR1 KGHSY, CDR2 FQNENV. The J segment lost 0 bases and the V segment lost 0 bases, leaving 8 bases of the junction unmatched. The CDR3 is CASSQSVQGAFPNYGYTF. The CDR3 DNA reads TGTGCCAGCAGCCAATCGGTACAGGGGGCATTCCCTAACTATGGCTACACCTTC. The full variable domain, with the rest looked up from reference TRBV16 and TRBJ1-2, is GEEVAQTPKHLVRGEGQKAKLYCAPIKGHSYVFWYQQVLKNEFKFLISFQNENVFDETGMPKERFSAKCLPNSPCSLEIQATKLEDSAVYFCASSQSVQGAFPNYGYTFGSGTRLTVV.